This is a list of T cell receptor beta chains from one sample in a study of T cells in Graves' hyperthyroidism and ophthalmopathy. TCRdb independently ran MiXCR on the multiplex PCR reads; one entry per CDR3 protein. This sample yields a few hundred thousand distinct CDR3 sequences, of which 15% to 20% are seen a single time; around 15% belongs to the top ten. Sequenced sample: blood. The receptors were sampled from a woman aged 35 to 49 with Graves' ophthalmopathy. Each CDR3 is given with its conserved first and last residue. A D gene is named only where the DNA matches it firmly. Expanded clones get a size class; other rows say once, few or many, or leave the size out.

v_call: TRBV28
clone_size: many
j_call: TRBJ1-5
d_call: .
cdr3_nt: TGTGCCAGCAGCTACTCGGGTCACCCCAATCAGCCCCAGCATTTT
cdr3_aa: CASSYSGHPNQPQHF

v_call: TRBV6-4
clone_size: many
j_call: TRBJ1-5
d_call: TRBD1
cdr3_nt: TGTGCCAGCAGTGCCGGGACAGGGGGCGATCAGCCCCAGCATTTT
cdr3_aa: CASSAGTGGDQPQHF

v_call: TRBV29-1
clone_size: .
j_call: TRBJ2-7
d_call: TRBD2
cdr3_nt: TGCAGCGTTGAAGAGAGGGGACTAGCGGGGGGCCCTAGGGGAGAGCAGTACTTC
cdr3_aa: CSVEERGLAGGPRGEQYF

v_call: TRBV12-3/TRBV12-4
clone_size: many
j_call: TRBJ1-1
d_call: .
cdr3_nt: TGTGCCAGCAGTTCTAATAGAAGCCCGGTTACTGAAGCTTTCTTT
cdr3_aa: CASSSNRSPVTEAFF

v_call: TRBV6-5
clone_size: .
j_call: TRBJ2-7
d_call: TRBD2
cdr3_nt: TGTGCCAGCAGTTACTCGAGACTAGCGGGGAGCTCCTACGAGCAGTACTTC
cdr3_aa: CASSYSRLAGSSYEQYF

v_call: TRBV6-2/TRBV6-3
clone_size: many
j_call: TRBJ2-7
d_call: TRBD1
cdr3_nt: TGTGCCAGCAGTTACCTACCCTGGACAGGGAGTAACTACGAGCAGTACTTC
cdr3_aa: CASSYLPWTGSNYEQYF

v_call: TRBV6-1
clone_size: .
j_call: TRBJ2-7
d_call: TRBD2
cdr3_nt: TGTGCCAGCAGGGGGGGACTAGCGGGATCCTACGAGCAGTACTTC
cdr3_aa: CASRGGLAGSYEQYF

v_call: TRBV12-3/TRBV12-4
clone_size: many
j_call: TRBJ1-1
d_call: TRBD1
cdr3_nt: TGTGCCAGCAGCGGACAGGTGATGAACACTGAAGCTTTCTTT
cdr3_aa: CASSGQVMNTEAFF

v_call: TRBV19
clone_size: many
j_call: TRBJ1-1
d_call: .
cdr3_nt: TGTGCCAGTCGGGAGGGGGTTCGGAACACTGAAGCTTTCTTT
cdr3_aa: CASREGVRNTEAFF

v_call: TRBV3-1
clone_size: many
j_call: TRBJ2-2
d_call: .
cdr3_nt: TGTGCCAGCAGCCCGTTAGGGAACACCGGGGAGCTGTTTTTT
cdr3_aa: CASSPLGNTGELFF

v_call: TRBV19
clone_size: many
j_call: TRBJ2-1
d_call: TRBD1
cdr3_nt: TGTGCCAGTATGGGGACAGGGGCCTACAATGAGCAGTTCTTC
cdr3_aa: CASMGTGAYNEQFF